This T cell receptor beta chain was recorded in a study of blood T cells in healthy people across ages (dated by TCRdb to about 2015). With regard to the full study: In model experiments, template switching captured about one uniquely barcoded TCR beta cDNA molecule for every two T cells. The donors were split into four age groups: young (average about 16 years), middle-aged (nearly 40), aged (roughly 65) and long-lived (approximately 89). To avoid experimental bias, donors of different ages were distributed randomly across sequencing lanes. Two additional independent replicas of 1 million unique cDNA reads from the same blood draw were analyzed for two donors (one aged 18 to 29 and one aged 80 or older). Using deep sequencing normalized with unique cDNA molecular identifiers, the study measured how TCR beta repertoire diversity changes with age.

Study-wide findings and limitations: Compared with the aged group, the long-lived group had more naive CD4+ T cells, fewer expanded clones and increased TCR diversity, a pattern suggesting age selection. Observed TCR beta diversity per million T cells fell roughly linearly with age, and a significant reduction was already apparent by age roughly 40. Bulk unsorted PBMC profiling prevented conclusive comparison of naive and antigen-experienced compartments. Estimates of total diversity based on one million sequenced T cells were regarded as lower bounds and as underestimates. The percentage of naive T cells measured by flow cytometry correlated strongly with observed TCR beta diversity. Donor CMV infection status was unknown, potentially confounding age-related changes in expanded clonotypes.

This clonotype was seen a single time. Its antigen is unknown. The record has no base qualities; no much larger clone is one base away. A single read offers scant evidence. Library preparation was by 5' RACE. The instrument was an Illumina HiSeq 2500. A second roughly 7 to 11 cycle PCR used a sample-barcoded 5' primer and a J-beta primer mix. Each TCR beta cDNA molecule received a unique molecular identifier from a template-switch 5' adaptor carrying 12 random nucleotides. Each sample yielded at least 3 million CDR3-containing paired-end reads. All of the RNA was converted into first-strand cDNA using the Mint cDNA synthesis kit, with a TRBC-specific oligonucleotide serving as the primer. Following uracil-DNA glycosylase treatment, a first 18-cycle PCR with universal primers M1SS and BC2_uni_R was performed on all cDNA. Processing in the source paper ran as follows. For normalization, 1 million high-quality reads, each with a distinct molecular identifier, were randomly selected from each sample. Reads sharing molecular identifiers were discarded rather than binned into consensus sequences. MiTCR, run with a Q25 quality threshold and the strictest error-elimination algorithm, handled CDR3 identification, clonotype clustering and error correction. A nonparametric unseen species model with Euler transformation was used to estimate a lower bound on total TCR beta diversity. The public reads were quality trimmed at Q25 with fastp and then assembled into clones with MiXCR by TCRdb, keeping productive beta chains. Rows with one shared CDR3 protein collapse into an entry with the most common genes and DNA. Clone size and V and J calls follow TCRdb, not the original study. The sample contains about 680,000 distinct CDR3 sequences, about 52% of them found a single time. The ten largest clonotypes hold 25% to 35% of the sample.

Systemically healthy Caucasian individuals from Russia, about 38 in total and aged about 6 to 100 years, were included as donors. Each donor gave approximately 9.4 milliliters of peripheral blood, drawn into EDTA-treated Vacutainer tubes. Ficoll-Paque density-gradient centrifugation was used to isolate PBMCs, with at least 6 million per sample. Total RNA was extracted from PBMCs with Trizol reagent, with at least 5 micrograms obtained per sample. For every donor, flow cytometry on a PBMC aliquot measured the percentage of naive CD45RAhigh/CD27high T cells. The junction shows trimming of 3 bases on V and 4 bases on J, plus 13 bases between the germline ends. Its CDR3 holds 14 amino acids, cysteine through phenylalanine. Of the read, only the CDR3 DNA is kept; its 42 bases are in frame from base 1. CDR1 and CDR2, looked up from the germline V gene, are SGHRS and YFSETQ.

The rearrangement joined TRBV5-1 to TRBJ1-1; the D segment cannot be called with confidence. Material for sequencing was blood. This TCR was recovered from a woman aged 55-70 years in good health. The DNA sequence is given as TGCGCCAGCAGCTCGTTCGCCGTGGGCACTGAAGCTTTCTTT. This translates into CASSSFAVGTEAFF.